Shown below are 26 T cell receptor beta chains from a single sample sequenced in a study of Ad26.COV2.S vaccination and SARS-CoV-2 variants. Stated treatment: roughly 19 received Ad26.COV2.S at low or high dose, single or two shots; about 5 received placebo; per-sample allocation not given. Sampling occurred on day 63 after the first vaccine or placebo injection. Sequencing was performed with immunoSEQ multiplex PCR; in TCRdb, only in-frame clones are kept and a portion is missing. The table has a few hundred thousand clones, 80% to 90% seen once; the top ten hold more than 3%. This specimen consisted of peripheral blood, obtained in a trial of Ad26.COV2.S vaccine versus placebo. The receptor source for this set is a person between 18 and 59 years old who received the Ad26.COV2.S COVID-19 vaccine or a placebo.

The chain employs TRBV18 and TRBJ1-2; D is unclear. Germline V lookup: CDR1 KGHSH, CDR2 LQKENI. The CDR3 contains 17 residues. V was clipped by 1 base and J by 0 bases, with 15 bases between them. CDR3 in amino acids: CASSPLAKMKANYGYTF. The CDR3 DNA is TGTGCCAGCTCACCACTGGCAAAAATGAAGGCTAACTATGGCTACACCTTC.

The J gene is TRBJ2-7, the V gene TRBV7-8; no clear D gene. The V gene's germline CDR1 is SGHVS and CDR2 FQNEAQ. V was clipped by 5 bases and J by 7 bases, with 18 bases between them. The CDR3 covers 14 residues. CDR3 in DNA: TGTGCCAGCAGCCCCCGTTTGTCGACTCGGGAGCAGTACTTC. Translated: CASSPRLSTREQYF.

The chain couples TRBV15 to TRBJ1-4; D is unclear. Trimming took 3 bases from V and 8 from J, leaving 10 bases between them. The CDR3 is made up of 13 amino acids. In germline, CDR1 is LNHNV, CDR2 YYDKDF (reference sequence). The CDR3 spells CATSRGGGEKLFF. The CDR3 region has the DNA TGTGCCACCAGCAGGGGAGGTGGGGAAAAACTGTTTTTT.

The chain joins TRBV7-3 to TRBJ1-1; the match to TRBD1 covers 8 bases. V was clipped by 2 bases and J by 2 bases; unmatched bases: 1. CDR3 length equals 14 residues. CDR1 is SGHTA and CDR2 is FQGTGA in the germline V gene. CDR3 region: CASSLQGANTEAFF. DNA for the CDR3: TGTGCCAGCAGCTTACAGGGGGCAAACACTGAAGCTTTCTTT.

This clone was observed a few times. The rearrangement joins TRBV6-1 to TRBJ1-2, with TRBD1 matching over 7 bases. This CDR3 spans 15 amino acids. The germline V gene encodes CDR1 MNHNS and CDR2 SASEGT. V was clipped by 0 bases and J by 6 bases; unmatched bases: 7. The CDR3 bases are TGTGCCAGCAGTGAAGCCTTACAGGGGTTGGATGGCTACACCTTC. Amino acid sequence: CASSEALQGLDGYTF.

CDR3 sequence: CASSPGQGRHTQYF. For the CDR3, the DNA is TGTGCCAGCAGCCCCGGACAGGGGAGGCATACGCAGTATTTT. This sequence joins TRBV6-4 and TRBJ2-3; 9 bases line up with TRBD1. CDR1 is MRHNA and CDR2 is SNTAGT in the germline V gene. The junction had 8 bases not matched to a gene; V was cut back by 6 bases and J by 7 bases. This CDR3 has 14 residues.

This clone occurred once. The chain links TRBV13 to TRBJ2-2; TRBD1 matches at 7 bases. This CDR3 region has 12 residues. V lost 8 bases and J lost 6; bases outside the gene matches: 3. Germline CDR1 reads PRHDT; CDR2 reads FYEKMQ (reference sequence). The CDR3 DNA follows: TGTGCCAGCCCGAGGGGGCCCGGGGAGCTGTTTTTT. Protein: CASPRGPGELFF. Full variable domain (rest looked up from reference TRBV13 and TRBJ2-2): AAGVIQSPRHLIKEKRETATLKCYPIPRHDTVYWYQQGPGQDPQFLISFYEKMQSDKGSIPDRFSAQQFSDYHSELNMSSLELGDSALYFCASPRGPGELFFGEGSRLTVL.

The chain joins TRBV5-5 to TRBJ1-5; no reliable D call. V dropped 0 bases and J dropped 0 bases, with 13 bases sitting between them. Looked up from germline, CDR1 is SGHKS and CDR2 is YYEKEE (reference sequence). The CDR3 has 17 amino acids. This CDR3 is CASSLGQEVYSNQPQHF. In DNA form, the CDR3 reads TGTGCCAGCAGCTTGGGTCAGGAGGTTTATAGCAATCAGCCCCAGCATTTT. The whole variable domain, filled in from reference TRBV5-5 and TRBJ1-5, reads DAGVTQSPTHLIKTRGQQVTLRCSPISGHKSVSWYQQVLGQGPQFIFQYYEKEERGRGNFPDRFSARQFPNYSSELNVNALLLGDSALYLCASSLGQEVYSNQPQHFGDGTRLSIL.

This chain joins TRBV30 and TRBJ1-3; D not resolved. The V end was cut by 1 base, the J end by 0 bases, with 4 bases between. The CDR3 is made up of 13 amino acids. Germline V gives CDR1 GTSNPN, CDR2 SVGIG (reference sequence). The CDR3 bases are TGTGCCTGGAGTGCTTCCTCTGGAAACACCATATATTTT. This codes for CAWSASSGNTIYF.

The chain links TRBV7-3 to TRBJ1-2; 8 positions agree with TRBD1. Germline V gives CDR1 SGHTA, CDR2 FQGTGA. CDR3 length equals 15 residues. Losses at the gene ends were 5 bases for V and 2 bases for J; bases not matched to a gene: 7. Written as DNA, the CDR3 is TGTGCCAGCAGCCCCGGACAGGGAGGAAACTATGGCTACACCTTC. Its translation is CASSPGQGGNYGYTF.

The CDR3 loop is CATSSGRGRYNEQFF. CDR3 DNA: TGTGCCACCAGCAGCGGCAGGGGGCGCTACAATGAGCAGTTCTTC. The rearrangement uses TRBV15 and TRBJ2-1; 8 positions match TRBD1. The CDR3 runs 15 residues. From germline, CDR1 is LNHNV and CDR2 YYDKDF (reference sequence). V was clipped by 3 bases and J by 3 bases; unmatched bases: 4. Combining the CDR3 with reference TRBV15 and TRBJ2-1 gives the whole variable domain DAMVIQNPRYQVTQFGKPVTLSCSQTLNHNVMYWYQQKSSQAPKLLFHYYDKDFNNEADTPDNFQSRRPNTSFCFLDIRSPGLGDTAMYLCATSSGRGRYNEQFFGPGTRLTVL.

This clone was observed once. V and J are TRBV3-1 (or the pseudogene TRBV3-2) and TRBJ2-5; no definite D call. The V end was cut by 4 bases, the J end by 4 bases, with 10 bases between. CDR3 length: 13 residues. Germline assignment: CDR1 LGHDT and CDR2 YNNKEL (reference sequence). The chain's CDR3 is CASSPQGRETQYF. The CDR3 DNA is TGTGCCAGCAGCCCTCAAGGTCGAGAGACCCAGTACTTC.

The rearrangement joins TRBV5-1 to TRBJ1-2; D is undetermined. The V gene's germline CDR1 is SGHRS and CDR2 YFSETQ. There are 11 residues in the CDR3. V lost 2 bases and J lost 10, with 9 bases in between. The CDR3 here is CASSFGEYYTF. Here the CDR3 DNA reads TGCGCCAGCAGCTTCGGGGAGTACTACACCTTC. Combining the CDR3 with reference TRBV5-1 and TRBJ1-2 gives the whole variable domain KAGVTQTPRYLIKTRGQQVTLSCSPISGHRSVSWYQQTPGQGLQFLFEYFSETQRNKGNFPGRFSGRQFSNSRSEMNVSTLELGDSALYLCASSFGEYYTFGSGTRLTVV.

CDR3 in amino acids: CASSYKRQGGVNGYTF. The CDR3 region has the DNA TGTGCCAGCAGTTACAAGCGACAGGGAGGAGTTAATGGCTACACCTTC. The chain has TRBV6-5 and TRBJ1-2; 7 bases align to TRBD1. CDR3 length: 16 amino acids. The germline V gene encodes CDR1 MNHEY and CDR2 SVGAGI. V was pared by 2 bases and J by 6 bases, with 12 bases of the junction left unmatched.

V is TRBV4-2 and J is TRBJ1-1; D is ambiguous. This CDR3 contains 11 residues. Trimming removed 6 bases from V and 5 bases from J, with 7 bases in between. Germline V gene data show CDR1 as LGHNA and CDR2 as YNFKEQ. The CDR3 DNA sequence: TGTGCCAGCAGTACAAGGACTGAAGCTTTCTTT. Its translation: CASSTRTEAFF.

This chain joins TRBV9 and TRBJ2-3, with 11 nucleotides matching TRBD2. Germline CDR1 and CDR2: SGDLS and YYNGEE. J gave up 4 bases and V 4 bases, and 8 bases lay outside the gene matches. CDR3 length: 16 residues. The CDR3 region is CASSLIAGGFADTQYF. CDR3 in DNA: TGTGCCAGCAGCCTGATAGCGGGGGGGTTCGCAGATACGCAGTATTTT.

The chain employs TRBV14 and TRBJ2-5; 7 bases line up with TRBD1. CDR1 and CDR2 from the germline V gene are SGHDN and FVKESK. V was clipped by 1 base and J by 3 bases; unmatched bases: 11. The CDR3 sequence is 17 residues long. The CDR3 DNA is TGTGCCAGCAGCCAAGGGGTCAGGGGGTTCTCCAAAGAGACCCAGTACTTC. Translated, it gives CASSQGVRGFSKETQYF.

This chain links TRBV5-1 with TRBJ2-2; D gene uncertain. Germline CDR1 reads SGHRS; CDR2 reads YFSETQ. CDR3 size: 13 residues. The V end lost 2 bases, the J end lost 6 bases, and 8 bases lay between the germline ends. CDR3 residues: CASSLSSSGELFF. DNA for the CDR3: TGCGCCAGCAGCTTAAGTTCATCCGGGGAGCTGTTTTTT.

This chain joins TRBV6-5 and TRBJ1-2; no definite D call. CDR3 length equals 14 residues. Deletions cut 2 bases from V and 3 bases from J, with 10 bases between. Germline assignment: CDR1 MNHEY and CDR2 SVGAGI. CDR3 DNA: TGTGCCAGCAGTTACGGAATGGCAGACTATGGCTACACCTTC. Residues: CASSYGMADYGYTF.

As to this clone: Different DNA sequences within this sample yield the same CDR3. The genes are TRBV6-5 and TRBJ1-1; maybe TRBD1 (5 bases). V shed 0 bases and J shed 1 base, with 6 bases lying between them. The length of the CDR3 is 14 residues. CDR1 is MNHEY and CDR2 is SVGAGI in the germline V gene. The chain's CDR3 is CASSYSTGNTEAFF. In nucleotides, the CDR3 is TGTGCCAGCAGTTACTCTACAGGGAACACTGAAGCTTTCTTT.

The chain's CDR3 is CASSIGIGAGGPRTQYF. The CDR3 DNA sequence: TGTGCCAGTAGTATAGGAATCGGAGCGGGGGGCCCCAGGACCCAGTACTTC. The V and J genes are TRBV19 and TRBJ2-5; TRBD2 matches at 9 bases. The V gene's germline CDR1 is LNHDA and CDR2 SQIVND (reference sequence). The length of the CDR3 is 17 residues. V dropped 1 base and J dropped 7; count of bases not matched to a gene: 13.

The chain links TRBV3-1 (or the pseudogene TRBV3-2) to TRBJ2-3; 15 bases line up with TRBD2. CDR3 length: 18 residues. Germline V gene sequence: CDR1 LGHDT, CDR2 YNNKEL (reference sequence). The V and J ends lost 4 bases and 2 bases, in that order; junction bases with no gene match: 7. The DNA for the CDR3 is TGTGCCAGCAGCCTTGGGACTAGCGGGGGGTTCTACACAGATACGCAGTATTTT. Residues: CASSLGTSGGFYTDTQYF.

The chain is built from TRBV4-1 and TRBJ1-6; no clear D gene. The CDR3 is made up of 12 amino acids. CDR1 is MGHRA, CDR2 YSYEKL, per germline. V lost 1 base to trimming and J lost 14 bases, with 9 bases between them. CDR3: CASSQGLLALHF. The CDR3 DNA is TGCGCCAGCAGCCAAGGTCTGCTTGCCCTCCACTTT.

V usage is TRBV30 and J usage is TRBJ1-2; 11 bases are shared with TRBD1. CDR3 length equals 16 residues. CDR1 GTSNPN and CDR2 SVGIG come from the germline V gene (reference sequence). V dropped 2 bases and J dropped 5; count of bases not matched to a gene: 10. DNA for the CDR3: TGTGCCTGGAGTCCAGGTTGGGGACAGGGGGAGTATGGCTACACCTTC. Its translation: CAWSPGWGQGEYGYTF.

In regard to this clone: The identical CDR3 is also encoded by other nucleotide sequences in the sample. The chain employs TRBV27 and TRBJ2-1; D unclear. Germline loops: CDR1 MNHEY, CDR2 SMNVEV (reference sequence). The germline V and J ends were trimmed by 1 base and 8 bases, with 6 bases remaining between them. The CDR3 extends over 12 amino acids. CDR3: CASSLLGDEQFF. The DNA for the CDR3 is TGTGCCAGCAGTTTATTAGGCGATGAGCAGTTCTTC.

The V call is TRBV5-4, the J call TRBJ1-6, with a tentative D call TRBD1 (6 bases). Germline V gene lookup returns CDR1 SGHNT and CDR2 YYREEE (reference sequence). Trimming cost V 1 base and J 7 bases, with 9 bases left between them. CDR3 size: 14 residues. The CDR3 is CASSLLQGNSPLHF. The DNA of the CDR3 is TGTGCCAGCAGCTTGTTGCAGGGGAATTCACCCCTCCACTTT.